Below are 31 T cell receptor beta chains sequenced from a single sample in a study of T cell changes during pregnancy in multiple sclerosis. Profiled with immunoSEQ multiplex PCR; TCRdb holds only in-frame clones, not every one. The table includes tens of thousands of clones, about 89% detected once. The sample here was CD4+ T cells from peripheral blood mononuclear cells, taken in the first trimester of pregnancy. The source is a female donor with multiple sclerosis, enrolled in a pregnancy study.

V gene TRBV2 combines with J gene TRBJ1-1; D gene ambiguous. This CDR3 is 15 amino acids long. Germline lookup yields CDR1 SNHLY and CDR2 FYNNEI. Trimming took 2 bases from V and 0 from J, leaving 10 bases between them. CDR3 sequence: CASSERFLVNTEAFF. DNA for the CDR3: TGTGCCAGCAGTGAACGTTTTTTAGTGAACACTGAAGCTTTCTTT.

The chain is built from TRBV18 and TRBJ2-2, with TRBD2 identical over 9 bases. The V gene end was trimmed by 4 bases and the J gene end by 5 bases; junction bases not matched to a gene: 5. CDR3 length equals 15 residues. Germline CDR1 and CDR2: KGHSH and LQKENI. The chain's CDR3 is CASSLAGEATGELFF. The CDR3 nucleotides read TGTGCCAGCTCACTAGCGGGGGAGGCGACCGGGGAGCTGTTTTTT.

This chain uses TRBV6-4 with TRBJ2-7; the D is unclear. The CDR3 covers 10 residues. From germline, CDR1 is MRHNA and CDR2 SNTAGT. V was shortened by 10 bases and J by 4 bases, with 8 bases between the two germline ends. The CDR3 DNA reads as TGTGCCATGACATTGTACGAGCAGTACTTC. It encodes CAMTLYEQYF.

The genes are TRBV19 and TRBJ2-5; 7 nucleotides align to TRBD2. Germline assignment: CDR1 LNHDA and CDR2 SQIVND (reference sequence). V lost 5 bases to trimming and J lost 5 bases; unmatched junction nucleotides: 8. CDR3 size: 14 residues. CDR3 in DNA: TGTGCCAGTAGTGCGTGGGGGGGATACGAGACCCAGTACTTC. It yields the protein CASSAWGGYETQYF.

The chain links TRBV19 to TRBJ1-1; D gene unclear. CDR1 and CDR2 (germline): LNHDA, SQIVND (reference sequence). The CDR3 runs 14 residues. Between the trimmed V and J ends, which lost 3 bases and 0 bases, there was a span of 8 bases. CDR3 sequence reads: CASSISRMNTEAFF. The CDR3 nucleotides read TGTGCCAGTAGTATTTCCAGGATGAACACTGAAGCTTTCTTT.

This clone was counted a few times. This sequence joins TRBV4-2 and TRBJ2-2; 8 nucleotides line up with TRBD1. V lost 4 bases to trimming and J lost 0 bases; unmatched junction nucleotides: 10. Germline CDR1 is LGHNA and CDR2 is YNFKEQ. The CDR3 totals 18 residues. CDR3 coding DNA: TGTGCCAGCAGCCTGCGCCCAAACAGGGGGACGAACACCGGGGAGCTGTTTTTT. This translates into CASSLRPNRGTNTGELFF.

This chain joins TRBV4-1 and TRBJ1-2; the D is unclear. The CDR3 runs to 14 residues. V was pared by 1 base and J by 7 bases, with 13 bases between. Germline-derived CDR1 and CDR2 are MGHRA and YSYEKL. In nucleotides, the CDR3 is TGCGCCAGCAGCCAAGCAGGCCTTTTGGGTGGCTACACCTTC. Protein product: CASSQAGLLGGYTF.

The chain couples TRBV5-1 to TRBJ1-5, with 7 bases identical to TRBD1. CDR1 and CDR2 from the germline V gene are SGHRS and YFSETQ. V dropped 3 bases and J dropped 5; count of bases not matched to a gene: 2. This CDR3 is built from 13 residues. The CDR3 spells CASSYRGDQPQHF. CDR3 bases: TGCGCCAGCAGCTACAGGGGAGATCAGCCCCAGCATTTT. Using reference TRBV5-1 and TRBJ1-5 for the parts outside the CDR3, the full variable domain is KAGVTQTPRYLIKTRGQQVTLSCSPISGHRSVSWYQQTPGQGLQFLFEYFSETQRNKGNFPGRFSGRQFSNSRSEMNVSTLELGDSALYLCASSYRGDQPQHFGDGTRLSIL.

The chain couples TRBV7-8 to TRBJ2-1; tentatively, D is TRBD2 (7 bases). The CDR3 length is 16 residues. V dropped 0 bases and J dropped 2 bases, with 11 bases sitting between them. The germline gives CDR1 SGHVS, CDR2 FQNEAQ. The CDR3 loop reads CASSLAGGLPYNEQFF. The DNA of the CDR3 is TGTGCCAGCAGCTTAGCGGGGGGGCTTCCCTACAATGAGCAGTTCTTC.

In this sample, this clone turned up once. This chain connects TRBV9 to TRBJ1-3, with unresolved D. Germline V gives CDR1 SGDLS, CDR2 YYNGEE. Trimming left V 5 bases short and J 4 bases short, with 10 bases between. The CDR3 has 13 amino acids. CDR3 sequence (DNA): TGTGCCAGCAGTTATGCGGTAGGAAACACCATATATTTT. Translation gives CASSYAVGNTIYF.

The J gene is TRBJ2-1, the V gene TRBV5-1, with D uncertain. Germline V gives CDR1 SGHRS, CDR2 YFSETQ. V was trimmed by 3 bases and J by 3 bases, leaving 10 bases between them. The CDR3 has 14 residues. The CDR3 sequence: CASSSPLIYNEQFF. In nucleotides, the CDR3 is TGCGCCAGCAGCTCTCCCTTAATCTACAATGAGCAGTTCTTC.

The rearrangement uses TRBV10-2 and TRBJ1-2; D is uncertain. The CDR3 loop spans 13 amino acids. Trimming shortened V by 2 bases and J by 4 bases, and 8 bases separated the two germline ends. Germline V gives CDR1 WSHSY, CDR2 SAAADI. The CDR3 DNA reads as TGCGCCAGCAGTGAGGGGCAGGTCTATGGCTACACCTTC. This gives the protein CASSEGQVYGYTF.

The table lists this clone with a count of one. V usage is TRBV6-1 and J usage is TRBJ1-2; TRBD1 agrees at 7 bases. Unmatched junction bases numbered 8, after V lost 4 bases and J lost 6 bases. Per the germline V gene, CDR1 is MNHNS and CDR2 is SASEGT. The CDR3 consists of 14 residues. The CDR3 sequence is CASSGGGLGDGYTF. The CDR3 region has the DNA TGTGCCAGCAGTGGAGGGGGCTTAGGAGATGGCTACACCTTC.

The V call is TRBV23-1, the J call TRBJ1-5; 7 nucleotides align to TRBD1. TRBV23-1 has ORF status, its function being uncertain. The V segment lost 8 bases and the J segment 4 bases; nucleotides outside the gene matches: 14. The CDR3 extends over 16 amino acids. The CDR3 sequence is CASRSPDRLFNQPQHF. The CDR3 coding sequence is TGCGCCAGCCGTAGCCCGGACAGGCTTTTTAATCAGCCCCAGCATTTT.

The DNA for the CDR3 is TGTGCCAGCAGCCCCTCAATCCGGGACAGGGAGACCCAGTACTTC. It yields the protein CASSPSIRDRETQYF. This chain joins TRBV5-4 and TRBJ2-5, with TRBD1 matching 8 bases. Germline trimming cut 4 bases from V and 5 bases from J; bases unmatched to any gene: 10. Germline V gene lookup returns CDR1 SGHNT and CDR2 YYREEE (reference sequence). The CDR3 is 15 residues long.

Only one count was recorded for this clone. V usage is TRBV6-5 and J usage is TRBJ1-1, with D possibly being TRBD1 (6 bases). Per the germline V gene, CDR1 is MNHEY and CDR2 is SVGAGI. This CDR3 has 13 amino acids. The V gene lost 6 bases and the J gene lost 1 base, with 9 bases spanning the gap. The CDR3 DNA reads TGTGCCAGCAGAAGAGGGGGGAACACTGAAGCTTTCTTT. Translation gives CASRRGGNTEAFF.

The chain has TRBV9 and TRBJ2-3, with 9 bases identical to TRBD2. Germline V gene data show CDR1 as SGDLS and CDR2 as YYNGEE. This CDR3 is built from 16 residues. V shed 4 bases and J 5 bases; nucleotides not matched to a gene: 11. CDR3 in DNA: TGTGCCAGCAGCTTTGAGGGCGGGGGGGGACAAGATACGCAGTATTTT. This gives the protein CASSFEGGGGQDTQYF.

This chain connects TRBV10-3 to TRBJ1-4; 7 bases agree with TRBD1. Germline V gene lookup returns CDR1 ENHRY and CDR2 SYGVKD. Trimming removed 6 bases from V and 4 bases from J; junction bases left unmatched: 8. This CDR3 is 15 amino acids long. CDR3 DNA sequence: TGTGCCATCAGCCGAGACAGGGCGAATAATGAAAAACTGTTTTTT. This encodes CAISRDRANNEKLFF.

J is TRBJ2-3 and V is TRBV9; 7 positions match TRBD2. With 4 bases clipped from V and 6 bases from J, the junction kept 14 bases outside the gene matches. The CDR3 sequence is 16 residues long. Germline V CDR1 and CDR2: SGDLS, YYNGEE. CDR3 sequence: CASSPRLGGGLDTQYF. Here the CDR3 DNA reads TGTGCCAGCAGCCCGCGTCTTGGCGGGGGTCTGGATACGCAGTATTTT. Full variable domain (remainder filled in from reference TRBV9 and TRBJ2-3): DSGVTQTPKHLITATGQRVTLRCSPRSGDLSVYWYQQSLDQGLQFLIQYYNGEERAKGNILERFSAQQFPDLHSELNLSSLELGDSALYFCASSPRLGGGLDTQYFGPGTRLTVL.

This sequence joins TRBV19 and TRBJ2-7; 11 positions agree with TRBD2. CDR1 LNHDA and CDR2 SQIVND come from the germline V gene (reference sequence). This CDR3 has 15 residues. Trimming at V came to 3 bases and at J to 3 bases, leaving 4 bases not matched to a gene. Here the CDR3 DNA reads TGTGCCAGTAGTATTGTAGCGGGGGGGAACTACGAGCAGTACTTC. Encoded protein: CASSIVAGGNYEQYF.

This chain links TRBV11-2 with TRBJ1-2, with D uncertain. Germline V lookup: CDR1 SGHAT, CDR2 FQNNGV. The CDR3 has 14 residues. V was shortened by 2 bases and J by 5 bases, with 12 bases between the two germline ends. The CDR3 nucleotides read TGTGCCAGCAGCTTAATTGCGTCTTCTTATGGCTACACCTTC. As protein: CASSLIASSYGYTF.

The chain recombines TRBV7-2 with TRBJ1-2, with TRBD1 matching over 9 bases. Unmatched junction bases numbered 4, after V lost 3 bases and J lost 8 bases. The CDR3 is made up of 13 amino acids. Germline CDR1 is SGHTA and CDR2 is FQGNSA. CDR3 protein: CASSLGQGMGYTF. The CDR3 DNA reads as TGTGCCAGCAGCTTGGGACAGGGTATGGGCTACACCTTC.

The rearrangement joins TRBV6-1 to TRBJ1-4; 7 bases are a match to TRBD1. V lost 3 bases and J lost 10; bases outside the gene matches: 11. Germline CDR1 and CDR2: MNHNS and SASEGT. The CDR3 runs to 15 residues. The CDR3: CASSDLTGDLGKLFF. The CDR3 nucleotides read TGTGCCAGCAGTGACCTAACAGGGGATTTGGGAAAACTGTTTTTT.

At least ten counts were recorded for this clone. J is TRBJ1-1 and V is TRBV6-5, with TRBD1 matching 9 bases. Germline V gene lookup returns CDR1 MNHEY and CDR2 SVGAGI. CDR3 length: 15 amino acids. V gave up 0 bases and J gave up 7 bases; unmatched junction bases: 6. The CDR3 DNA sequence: TGTGCCAGCAGTTACTCGACAGGGGGAGAGAGTGAAGCTTTCTTT. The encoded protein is CASSYSTGGESEAFF.

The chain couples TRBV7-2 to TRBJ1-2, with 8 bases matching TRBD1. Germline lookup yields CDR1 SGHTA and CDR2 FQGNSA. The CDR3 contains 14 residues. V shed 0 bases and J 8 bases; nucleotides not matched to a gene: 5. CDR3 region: CASSLAPTGVGYTF. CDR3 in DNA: TGTGCCAGCAGCTTAGCGCCGACAGGGGTCGGCTACACCTTC.

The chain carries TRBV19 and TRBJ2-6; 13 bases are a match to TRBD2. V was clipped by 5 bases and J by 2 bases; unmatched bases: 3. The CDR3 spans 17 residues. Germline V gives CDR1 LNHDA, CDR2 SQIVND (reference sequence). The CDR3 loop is CASSLLAGGTGANVLTF. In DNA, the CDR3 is TGTGCCAGTAGTTTACTAGCGGGGGGGACTGGGGCCAACGTCCTGACTTTC.

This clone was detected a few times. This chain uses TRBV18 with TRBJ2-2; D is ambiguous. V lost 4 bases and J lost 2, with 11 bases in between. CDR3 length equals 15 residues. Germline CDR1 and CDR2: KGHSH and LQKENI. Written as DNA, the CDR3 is TGTGCCAGCTCACGGTTGGCAGATAACACCGGGGAGCTGTTTTTT. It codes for CASSRLADNTGELFF.

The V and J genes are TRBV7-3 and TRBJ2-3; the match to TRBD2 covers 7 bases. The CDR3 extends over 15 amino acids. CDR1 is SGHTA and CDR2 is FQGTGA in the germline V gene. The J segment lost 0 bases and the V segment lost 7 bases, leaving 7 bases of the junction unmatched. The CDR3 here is CASKPAGGSTDTQYF. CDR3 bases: TGTGCCAGCAAACCCGCCGGGGGGAGCACAGATACGCAGTATTTT.

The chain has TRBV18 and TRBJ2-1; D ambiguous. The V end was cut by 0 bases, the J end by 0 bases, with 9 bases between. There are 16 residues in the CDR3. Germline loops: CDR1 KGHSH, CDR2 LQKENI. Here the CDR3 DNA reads TGTGCCAGCTCACCACCGTTGCTAAGCTCCTACAATGAGCAGTTCTTC. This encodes CASSPPLLSSYNEQFF.

CDR3 residues: CASSLGRGQRNYGYTF. The DNA for the CDR3 is TGTGCCAGCAGCTTGGGCAGGGGGCAACGTAACTATGGCTACACCTTC. The genes are TRBV11-2 and TRBJ1-2; 8 nucleotides match TRBD1. Germline V gene sequence: CDR1 SGHAT, CDR2 FQNNGV. The CDR3 runs 16 residues. After removal of 3 bases from V and 1 base from J, the junction contained 7 bases not matched to a gene.

CDR3 loop: CASSLGGAANTGELFF. CDR3 DNA: TGTGCCAGCAGCTTAGGGGGGGCCGCGAACACCGGGGAGCTGTTTTTT. This chain links TRBV7-3 with TRBJ2-2; D is possibly TRBD2 (7 bases). The CDR3 is made up of 16 amino acids. V was trimmed by 2 bases and J by 0 bases, leaving 10 bases between them. The germline CDR1 and CDR2 sequences are SGHTA and FQGTGA.